The rows below give T cell receptor beta chains drawn from one sample of a study of T-cell reconstitution after alpha-beta-depleted transplantation in children. TCRdb re-derived calls from the PCR reads in MiXCR, one entry per CDR3 protein. Of about half a million distinct CDR3 sequences in the sample, around an eighth are singletons; the top ten hold less than 6.5%. Sequenced material: PBMCs from the stem cell graft donor, taken from the stem cell graft. These receptors were collected from a human donor who donated a stem cell graft to a child with combined immunodeficiency. Each CDR3 is given with its conserved first and last residue. The D gene is left open where the match is weak. The size field is filled for only some rows; it gives once, few, many or a size class.

>-|TRBJ2-2|TRBV12-5|TRBD1
TGTGCTAGTGGTTTGGCCCGGACAGGAACCGGGGAGCTGTTTTTT
CASGLARTGTGELFF
>-|TRBJ2-3|TRBV5-6|-
TGTGCCAGCAGCTCTTCAGGGATTAGCACAGATACGCAGTATTTT
CASSSSGISTDTQYF
>-|TRBJ2-7|TRBV7-9|TRBD1
TGTGCCAGCAGCTCGCCGACAGGGGACGAGCAGTACTTC
CASSSPTGDEQYF
>few|TRBJ2-1|TRBV29-1|TRBD2
TGCAGCGTTGAGGGACTAGCGGAGTCCTACAATGAGCAGTTCTTC
CSVEGLAESYNEQFF
>many|TRBJ2-1|TRBV24-1|-
TGTGCCACCAGTGACGCGACGATCAATGAGCAGTTCTTC
CATSDATINEQFF
>-|TRBJ2-3|TRBV20-1|TRBD2
TGCAGTGCTCTTAGCGGGACAAGCACAGATACGCAGTATTTT
CSALSGTSTDTQYF
>many|TRBJ2-1|TRBV12-3/TRBV12-4|-
TGTGCCAGCAGTTTTGGGCCCTACAATGAGCAGTTCTTC
CASSFGPYNEQFF
>-|TRBJ2-1|TRBV6-2/TRBV6-3|-
TGTGCCAGCAGACGGACTATTAATGAGCAGTTCTTC
CASRRTINEQFF
>many|TRBJ2-2|TRBV6-5|-
TGTGCCAGCAGTTACCACAGGGATACCGGGGAGCTGTTTTTT
CASSYHRDTGELFF
>few|TRBJ2-3|TRBV3-1|TRBD2
TGTGCCAGCAGCCGGACTAGCGGGGGATATAGCACAGATACGCAGTATTTT
CASSRTSGGYSTDTQYF
>-|TRBJ2-3|TRBV7-2|TRBD2
TGTGCCAGCAGCTTACTAGCGGGGGGGCGGGGCACAGATACGCAGTATTTT
CASSLLAGGRGTDTQYF
>many|TRBJ2-5|TRBV12-3/TRBV12-4|-
TGTGCCAGCAGCTTTCTGCCAGAGACCCAGTACTTC
CASSFLPETQYF
>-|TRBJ2-7|TRBV27|-
TGTGCCAGCACCCTCGGCAGGTCCCTCTACGAGCAGTACTTC
CASTLGRSLYEQYF
>few|TRBJ1-2|TRBV7-2|-
TGTGCCAGCAGCTCCCAGGGGTTGGGCTACACCTTC
CASSSQGLGYTF
>-|TRBJ2-2|TRBV4-2|TRBD2
TGTGCCAGCAGCCAAGAGTTGTCCGGGACTAGCGGCCACCGCCAGCCCGGGGAGCTGTTTTTT
CASSQELSGTSGHRQPGELFF
>-|TRBJ2-1|TRBV7-3|TRBD2
TGTGCCAGCAGCGTACCCGGACTAGCGGGATCTAATGAGCAGTTCTTC
CASSVPGLAGSNEQFF
>-|TRBJ2-2|TRBV10-3|TRBD2
TGTGCCATCAATCCGGGACTAGCGGGTCGAGTGAACACCGGGGAGCTGTTTTTT
CAINPGLAGRVNTGELFF
>-|TRBJ2-1|TRBV7-3|TRBD2
TGTGCCAGCAGCTTAACCCCTAGCGGGAGGTACAATGAGCAGTTCTTC
CASSLTPSGRYNEQFF
>many|TRBJ2-1|TRBV4-3|-
TGCGCCAGCAGCCAAACCATCGGGGGGTATCAGGGGGCTGAGCAGTTCTTC
CASSQTIGGYQGAEQFF
>-|TRBJ2-3|TRBV29-1|TRBD2
TGCAGCGTTCTAGCGGGAGTGACAGATACGCAGTATTTT
CSVLAGVTDTQYF
>few|TRBJ2-4|TRBV7-9|-
TGTGCCAGCAGCTTAGTAAACTCTCCCAAAAACATTCAGTACTTC
CASSLVNSPKNIQYF
>-|TRBJ1-5|TRBV20-1|-
TGCAGTGCCAACTCCTTGGGAGGGGGAGTCCGGCCCCAGCATTTT
CSANSLGGGVRPQHF
>-|TRBJ1-5|TRBV2|TRBD1
TGTGCCAGCAGGGAAACAGGGGGCAGCAATCAGCCCCAGCATTTT
CASRETGGSNQPQHF
>few|TRBJ1-1|TRBV20-1|-
TGCAGTGCTAGATATCCCGGGACGGTGAACACTGAAGCTTTCTTT
CSARYPGTVNTEAFF
>few|TRBJ2-7|TRBV5-6|-
TGTGCCAGCACCGGACGGTCGTTTACGGGGTTTTTTAATTACGAGCAGTACTTC
CASTGRSFTGFFNYEQYF
>-|TRBJ1-3|TRBV5-1|-
TGCGCCAGCAGCTTGGCCGCAGGGATGTCTGGAAACACCATATATTTT
CASSLAAGMSGNTIYF
>many|TRBJ2-7|TRBV10-3|-
TGTGCCATCAGTGAGTGGGGACAATACGAGCAGTACTTC
CAISEWGQYEQYF
>many|TRBJ2-2|TRBV9|TRBD2
TGTGCCAGCAGCGTCCGGAGTAGGGGACTAAACACCGGGGAGCTGTTTTTT
CASSVRSRGLNTGELFF
>few|TRBJ2-7|TRBV7-2|-
TGTGCCAGCAGCCCCAGGCACTTATACGAGCAGTACTTC
CASSPRHLYEQYF
>few|TRBJ1-5|TRBV12-3/TRBV12-4|-
TGTGCCAGCAGTTTGCGGGGGCCTTTCAATCAGCCCCAGCATTTT
CASSLRGPFNQPQHF
>many|TRBJ1-1|TRBV27|-
TGTGCCAGCAGTTCGGTCGCTTGGACTGAAGCTTTCTTT
CASSSVAWTEAFF
>many|TRBJ1-3|TRBV12-3/TRBV12-4|-
TGTGCCAGCAGTTATAGGTGGGGCTTTACAGGAAACACCATATATTTT
CASSYRWGFTGNTIYF
>-|TRBJ2-7|TRBV29-1|-
TGCAGCGTTGAAGAGGCAGGGAAGACCCCCTACGAGCAGTACTTC
CSVEEAGKTPYEQYF
>-|TRBJ2-3|TRBV12-3/TRBV12-4|-
TGTGCCAGCAGTTCCCCCTCTAGCGCCCTCACAGATACGCAGTATTTT
CASSSPSSALTDTQYF
>-|TRBJ1-2|TRBV5-1|-
TGCGCCAGCAGCTTGGTTCAGGGAGGCCCCTATGGCTACACCTTC
CASSLVQGGPYGYTF
>few|TRBJ1-5|TRBV12-3/TRBV12-4|-
TGTGCCAGCAGTTTTGGTTCGACTCAGCCCCAGCATTTT
CASSFGSTQPQHF
>-|TRBJ1-5|TRBV5-1|-
TGCGCCAGCAGCTTGTCGGGGGATAGCAATCAGCCCCAGCATTTT
CASSLSGDSNQPQHF
>-|TRBJ2-7|TRBV7-8|TRBD1
TGTGCCAGCATCCCTCGACAGGGGACCTACGAGCAGTACTTC
CASIPRQGTYEQYF
>many|TRBJ2-7|TRBV10-3|-
TGTGCCACGGGGACGGGATTCTACGAGCAGTACTTC
CATGTGFYEQYF
>few|TRBJ1-5|TRBV7-8|-
TGTGCCAGCAGCAAAACTTTGCAGCCCCAGCATTTT
CASSKTLQPQHF
>many|TRBJ2-7|TRBV2|-
TGTGCCAGCAGCTCCGGGCGACAGTTCTACGAGCAGTACTTC
CASSSGRQFYEQYF
>few|TRBJ2-1|TRBV7-3|TRBD2
TGTGCCAGCAGCTTGGCTAGCGGGGGGGCCTACAATGAGCAGTTCTTC
CASSLASGGAYNEQFF
>-|TRBJ2-3|TRBV15|-
TGTGCCACCAGCAGAGCCCTTCCGGGAGTTCGCACAGATACGCAGTATTTT
CATSRALPGVRTDTQYF
>-|TRBJ1-2|TRBV12-3/TRBV12-4|-
TGTGCCAGCAGTCCGGGGTTCTATGGCTACACCTTC
CASSPGFYGYTF
>-|TRBJ2-7|TRBV5-5|-
TGTGCCAGTACGTCAGGAGAGCAGTACTTC
CASTSGEQYF
>few|TRBJ2-6|TRBV3-1|TRBD1
TGTGCCAGCAGCCCCTGGGACAGCCGCTCTGGGGCCAACGTCCTGACTTTC
CASSPWDSRSGANVLTF
>few|TRBJ2-1|TRBV6-1|TRBD2
TGTGCCAGCAGCCAAATAGCGGGGGTATACAATGAGCAGTTCTTC
CASSQIAGVYNEQFF
>-|TRBJ2-1|TRBV28|-
TGTGCCAGCAGTTTATTGGAAGGGGGGCTCAGTGAGCAGTTCTTC
CASSLLEGGLSEQFF
>-|TRBJ2-5|TRBV7-8|TRBD1
TGTGCCAGCGGTCGAACAGGGGGCGTGTACCAAGAGACCCAGTACTTC
CASGRTGGVYQETQYF
>many|TRBJ2-1|TRBV6-5|-
TGTGCCAGCAGTTACTCGACGGCGTACAATGAGCAGTTCTTC
CASSYSTAYNEQFF
>many|TRBJ1-1|TRBV12-3/TRBV12-4|-
TGTGCCAGCAGAGCAGGGGCGTTCGTTTCTGAAGCTTTCTTT
CASRAGAFVSEAFF
>few|TRBJ1-5|TRBV2|-
TGTGCCAGCAGCCTAACAAGGACACTTAGCAATCAGCCCCAGCATTTT
CASSLTRTLSNQPQHF
>many|TRBJ2-2|TRBV25-1|TRBD1
TGTGCCACCCGCAGACAGGGGAACACCGGGGAGCTGTTTTTT
CATRRQGNTGELFF